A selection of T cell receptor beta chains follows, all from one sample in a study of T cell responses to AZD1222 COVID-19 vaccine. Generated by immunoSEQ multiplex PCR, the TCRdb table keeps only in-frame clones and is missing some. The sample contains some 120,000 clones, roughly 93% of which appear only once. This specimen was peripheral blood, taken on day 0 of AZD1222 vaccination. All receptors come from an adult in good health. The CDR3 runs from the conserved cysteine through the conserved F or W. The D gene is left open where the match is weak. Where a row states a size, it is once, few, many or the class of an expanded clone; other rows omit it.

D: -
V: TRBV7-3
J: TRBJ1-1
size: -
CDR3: CASSSMGGMNTEAFF
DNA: TGTGCCAGCAGCTCAATGGGGGGCATGAACACTGAAGCTTTCTTT

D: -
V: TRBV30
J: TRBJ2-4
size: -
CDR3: CAWSGRDIQYF
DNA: TGTGCCTGGAGTGGGAGGGACATTCAGTACTTC

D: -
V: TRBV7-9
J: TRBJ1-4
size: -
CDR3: CASTPYSNEKLFF
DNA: TGTGCCAGCACCCCTTATTCTAATGAAAAACTGTTTTTT

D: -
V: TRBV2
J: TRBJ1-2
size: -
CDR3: CASSEDYPKGYTF
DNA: TGTGCCAGCAGTGAAGACTATCCTAAGGGCTACACCTTC

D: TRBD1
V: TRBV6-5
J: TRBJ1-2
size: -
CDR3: CASTKGTANYGYTF
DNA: TGTGCCAGCACCAAAGGGACAGCTAACTATGGCTACACCTTC

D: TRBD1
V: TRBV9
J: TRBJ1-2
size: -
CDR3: CASSVVGDSLYGYTF
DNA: TGTGCCAGCAGCGTAGTAGGGGACAGCCTCTATGGCTACACCTTC

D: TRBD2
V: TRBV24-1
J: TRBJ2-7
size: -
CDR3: CATSDHPGTNLPSYEQYF
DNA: TGTGCCACCAGTGATCACCCCGGGACTAACCTTCCTTCCTACGAGCAGTACTTC

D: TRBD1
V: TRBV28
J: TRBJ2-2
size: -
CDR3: CASSSRRQGTGTGELFF
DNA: TGTGCCAGCAGTTCGAGGAGACAGGGGACGGGGACCGGGGAGCTGTTTTTT

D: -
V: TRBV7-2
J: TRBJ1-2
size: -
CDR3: CASSLEGGVYGYTF
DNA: TGTGCCAGCAGCTTAGAGGGAGGTGTCTATGGCTACACCTTC

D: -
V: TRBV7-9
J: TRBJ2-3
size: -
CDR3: CASSLGGGADTQYF
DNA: TGTGCCAGCAGCTTAGGTGGGGGAGCAGATACGCAGTATTTT

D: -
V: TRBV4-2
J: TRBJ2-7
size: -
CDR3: CASSQDWSSSGLSYEQYF
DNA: TGTGCCAGCAGCCAAGATTGGTCGAGTAGCGGATTATCCTACGAGCAGTACTTC

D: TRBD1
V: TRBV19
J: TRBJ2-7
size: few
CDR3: CASSRGGTGVDEQYF
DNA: TGTGCCAGTAGTCGAGGAGGGACAGGAGTCGACGAGCAGTACTTC

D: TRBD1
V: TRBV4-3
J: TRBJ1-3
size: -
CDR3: CASSQDRAGGSGNTIYF
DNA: TGCGCCAGCAGCCAAGATAGGGCAGGGGGCTCTGGAAACACCATATATTTT

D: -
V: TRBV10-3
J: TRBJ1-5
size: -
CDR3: CAITMDRLGNQPQHF
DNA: TGTGCCATCACTATGGACAGACTCGGCAATCAGCCCCAGCATTTT

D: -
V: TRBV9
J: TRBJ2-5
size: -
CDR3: CASSPGQRETQYF
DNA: TGTGCCAGCAGCCCGGGACAAAGAGAGACCCAGTACTTC

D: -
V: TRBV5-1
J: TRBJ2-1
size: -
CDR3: CASSQYNEQFF
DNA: TGCGCCAGCAGCCAATACAATGAGCAGTTCTTC

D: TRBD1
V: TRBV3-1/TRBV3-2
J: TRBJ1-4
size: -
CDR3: CASSQERGGLFF
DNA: TGTGCCAGCAGCCAAGAGCGAGGGGGCCTGTTTTTT

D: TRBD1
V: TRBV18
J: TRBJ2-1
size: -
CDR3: CASSPRDRAHNEQFF
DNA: TGTGCCAGCTCACCCCGGGACAGGGCCCACAATGAGCAGTTCTTC

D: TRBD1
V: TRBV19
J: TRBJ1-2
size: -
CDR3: CASSTSQGSGYGYTF
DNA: TGTGCCAGTAGTACATCACAGGGGAGCGGCTATGGCTACACCTTC

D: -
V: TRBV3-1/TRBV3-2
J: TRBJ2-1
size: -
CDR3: CASSRATEQFF
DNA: TGTGCCAGCAGCCGGGCGACGGAGCAGTTCTTC

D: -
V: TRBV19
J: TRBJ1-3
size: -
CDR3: CASSIWGDFSGNTIYF
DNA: TGTGCCAGTAGTATCTGGGGGGATTTCTCTGGAAACACCATATATTTT

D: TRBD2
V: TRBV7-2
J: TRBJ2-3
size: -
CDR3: CASSFTSSGLAGDTQYF
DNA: TGTGCCAGCAGCTTCACGAGCTCGGGACTAGCGGGAGATACGCAGTATTTT

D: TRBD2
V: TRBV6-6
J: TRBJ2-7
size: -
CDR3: CASSPGASGNRASEQYF
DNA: TGTGCCAGCAGTCCGGGGGCTAGCGGGAATCGGGCTTCCGAGCAGTACTTC

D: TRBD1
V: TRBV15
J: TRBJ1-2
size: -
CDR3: CATSRSDRVYYGYTF
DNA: TGTGCCACCAGCAGAAGCGACAGGGTGTACTATGGCTACACCTTC

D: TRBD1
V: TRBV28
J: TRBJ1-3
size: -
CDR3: CASRLDRAGNTIYF
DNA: TGTGCCAGCCGATTGGACAGGGCTGGAAACACCATATATTTT

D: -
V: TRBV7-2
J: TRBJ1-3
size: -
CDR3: CASSTMSSGNTIYF
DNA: TGTGCCAGCAGTACCATGAGCTCTGGAAACACCATATATTTT

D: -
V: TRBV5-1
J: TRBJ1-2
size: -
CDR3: CASSGETGDYGYTF
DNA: TGCGCCAGCAGCGGAGAGACAGGAGACTATGGCTACACCTTC

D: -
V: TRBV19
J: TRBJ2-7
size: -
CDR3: CASSKGTKVLYEQYF
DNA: TGTGCCAGTAGTAAGGGCACCAAGGTACTATACGAGCAGTACTTC

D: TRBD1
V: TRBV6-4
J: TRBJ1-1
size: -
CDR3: CASSGRQGPNTEAFF
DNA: TGTGCCAGCAGTGGACGACAGGGGCCGAACACTGAAGCTTTCTTT

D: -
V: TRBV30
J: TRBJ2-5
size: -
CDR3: CAWEGLRIGETQYF
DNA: TGTGCCTGGGAGGGTTTAAGGATAGGAGAGACCCAGTACTTC

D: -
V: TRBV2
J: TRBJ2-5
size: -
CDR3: CASASGVETQYF
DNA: TGTGCCAGCGCTTCGGGGGTCGAGACCCAGTACTTC